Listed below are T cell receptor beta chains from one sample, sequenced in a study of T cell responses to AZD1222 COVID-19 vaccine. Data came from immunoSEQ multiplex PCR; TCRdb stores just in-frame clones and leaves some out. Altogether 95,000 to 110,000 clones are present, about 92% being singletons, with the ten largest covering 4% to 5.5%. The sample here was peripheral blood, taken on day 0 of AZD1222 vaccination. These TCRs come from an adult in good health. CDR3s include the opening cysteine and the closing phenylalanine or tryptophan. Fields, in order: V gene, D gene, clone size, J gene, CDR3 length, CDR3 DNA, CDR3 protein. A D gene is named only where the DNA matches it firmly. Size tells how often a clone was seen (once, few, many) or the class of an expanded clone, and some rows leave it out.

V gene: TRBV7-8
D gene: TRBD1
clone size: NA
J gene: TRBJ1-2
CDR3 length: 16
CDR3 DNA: TGTGCCAGCAGCTTAGCGGGGGCCGACAGGGAGTACGGCTACACCTTC
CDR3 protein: CASSLAGADREYGYTF

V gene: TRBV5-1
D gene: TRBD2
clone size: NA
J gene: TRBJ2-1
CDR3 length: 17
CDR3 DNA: TGCGCCAGTGCCGGACTAGCGGGGGGGCCCAGTGTAGATGAGCAGTTCTTC
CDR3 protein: CASAGLAGGPSVDEQFF

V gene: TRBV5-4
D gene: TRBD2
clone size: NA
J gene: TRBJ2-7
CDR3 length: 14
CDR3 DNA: TGTGCCAGCAGCCCCAAAGGGCGGGGGAACGAGCAGTACTTC
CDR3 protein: CASSPKGRGNEQYF

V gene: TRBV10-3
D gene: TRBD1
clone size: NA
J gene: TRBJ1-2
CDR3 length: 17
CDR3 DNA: TGTGCCATCAGTGGTCCGGGACAGGGGTCTTCGCGTTATGGCTACACCTTC
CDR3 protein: CAISGPGQGSSRYGYTF

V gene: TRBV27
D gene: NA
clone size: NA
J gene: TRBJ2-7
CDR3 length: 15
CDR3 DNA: TGTGCCAGCAGTTTATCGATCGCACACGTCTACGAGCAGTACTTC
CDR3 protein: CASSLSIAHVYEQYF

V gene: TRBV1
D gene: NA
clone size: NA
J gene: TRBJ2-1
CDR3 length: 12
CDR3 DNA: TGCACCAGCAGCCAAGATAAGCATGAGCAGTTCTTC
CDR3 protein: CTSSQDKHEQFF

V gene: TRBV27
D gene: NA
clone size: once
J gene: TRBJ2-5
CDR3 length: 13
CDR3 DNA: TGTGCCAGCAGACAACAGGGAGAGGAGACCCAGTACTTC
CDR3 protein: CASRQQGEETQYF

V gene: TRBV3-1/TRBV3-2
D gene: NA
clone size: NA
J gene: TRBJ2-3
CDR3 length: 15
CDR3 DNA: TGTGCCAGCAGCCAAGAGGAACAGATTACAGATACGCAGTATTTT
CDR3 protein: CASSQEEQITDTQYF

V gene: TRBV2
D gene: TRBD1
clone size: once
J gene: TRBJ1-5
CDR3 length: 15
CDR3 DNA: TGTGCCAGCACTCTCTCGACAGGGCACAATCAGCCCCAGCATTTT
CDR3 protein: CASTLSTGHNQPQHF

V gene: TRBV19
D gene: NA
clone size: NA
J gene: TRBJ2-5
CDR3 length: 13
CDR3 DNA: TGTGCCAGTAGCCTCAAGAAACAAGAGACCCAGTACTTC
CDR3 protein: CASSLKKQETQYF

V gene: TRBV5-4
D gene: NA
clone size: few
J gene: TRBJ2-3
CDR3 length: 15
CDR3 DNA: TGTGCCAGCAGCTTGGCCCTCTCAAGGACAGATACGCAGTATTTT
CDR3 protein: CASSLALSRTDTQYF

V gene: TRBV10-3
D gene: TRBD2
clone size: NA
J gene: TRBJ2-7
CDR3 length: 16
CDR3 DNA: TGTGCCATCAGTTCCTCCAGCGGGGTAAGCTCCTACGAGCAGTACTTC
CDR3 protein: CAISSSSGVSSYEQYF

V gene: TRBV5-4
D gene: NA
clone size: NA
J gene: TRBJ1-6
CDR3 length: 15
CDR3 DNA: TGTGCCAGCAGCTTGACAGGGATGGTAGGGTCACCCCTCCACTTT
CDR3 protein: CASSLTGMVGSPLHF

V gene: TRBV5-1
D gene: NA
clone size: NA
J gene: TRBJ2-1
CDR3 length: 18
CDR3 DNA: TGCGCCAGCAGCTTCTACCAAGACCCCCTGAGCTCCTACAATGAGCAGTTCTTC
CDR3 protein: CASSFYQDPLSSYNEQFF

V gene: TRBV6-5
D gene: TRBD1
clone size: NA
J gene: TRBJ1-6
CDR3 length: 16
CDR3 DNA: TGTGCCAGCAGTTACTCGGGACAGACTAATAATTCACCCCTCCACTTT
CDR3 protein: CASSYSGQTNNSPLHF

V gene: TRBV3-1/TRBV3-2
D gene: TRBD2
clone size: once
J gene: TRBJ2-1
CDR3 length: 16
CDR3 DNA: TGTGCCAGCAGCAATGAACGGGGGGGCACCCACAATGAGCAGTTCTTC
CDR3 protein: CASSNERGGTHNEQFF

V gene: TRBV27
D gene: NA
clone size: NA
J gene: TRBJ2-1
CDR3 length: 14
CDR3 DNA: TGTGCCAGCAGTTTATACTCTCCCTACAATGAGCAGTTCTTC
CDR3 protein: CASSLYSPYNEQFF

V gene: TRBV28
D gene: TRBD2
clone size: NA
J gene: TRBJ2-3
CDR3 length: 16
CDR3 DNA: TGTGCCAGCAGCCGAGCGGGGGACGGGGGTTCCGATACGCAGTATTTT
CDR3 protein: CASSRAGDGGSDTQYF

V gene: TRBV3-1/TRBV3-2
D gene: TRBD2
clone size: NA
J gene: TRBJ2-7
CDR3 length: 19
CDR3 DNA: TGTGCCAGCAGCCAAGCCTTCCAACTAGCGGGGGTTAGCTCCTACGAGCAGTACTTC
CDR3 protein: CASSQAFQLAGVSSYEQYF

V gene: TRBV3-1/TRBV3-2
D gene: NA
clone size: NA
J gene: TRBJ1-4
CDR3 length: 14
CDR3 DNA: TGTGCCAGCAGCCATAAGACGGGATATGAAAAACTGTTTTTT
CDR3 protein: CASSHKTGYEKLFF

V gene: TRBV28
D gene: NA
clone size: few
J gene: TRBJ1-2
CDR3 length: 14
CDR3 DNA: TGTGCCAGCACCCAAGAGGCCCTTAACTATGGCTACACCTTC
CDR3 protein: CASTQEALNYGYTF

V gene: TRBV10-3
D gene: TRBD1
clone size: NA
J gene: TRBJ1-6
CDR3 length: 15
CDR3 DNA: TGTGCCATCAAGCCGACAGGGGAGACTGGTTCACCCCTCCACTTT
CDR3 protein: CAIKPTGETGSPLHF

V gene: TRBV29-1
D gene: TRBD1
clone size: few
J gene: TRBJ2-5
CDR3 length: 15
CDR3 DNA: TGCAGCGTTAGTTCCGGGACAGGGGTATTAGAGACCCAGTACTTC
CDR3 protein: CSVSSGTGVLETQYF

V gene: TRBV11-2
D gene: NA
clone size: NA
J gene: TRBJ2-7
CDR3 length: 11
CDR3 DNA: TGTGCCAGCAGCTCCAGGGAAGAGCAGTACTTC
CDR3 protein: CASSSREEQYF

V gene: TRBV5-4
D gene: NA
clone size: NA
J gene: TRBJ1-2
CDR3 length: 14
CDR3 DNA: TGTGCCAGCCGTGGTATAGACACCGACTATGGCTACACCTTC
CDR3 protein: CASRGIDTDYGYTF

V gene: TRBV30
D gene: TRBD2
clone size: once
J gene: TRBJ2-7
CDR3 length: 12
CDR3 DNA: TGTGCCTGGAAGGCTAGCGGGGTCGAGCAGTACTTC
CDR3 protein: CAWKASGVEQYF

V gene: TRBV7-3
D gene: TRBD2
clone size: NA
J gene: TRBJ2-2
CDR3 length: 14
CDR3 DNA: TGTGCCAGCAGCCGGAGCGGGGGCACCGGGGAGCTGTTTTTT
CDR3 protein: CASSRSGGTGELFF

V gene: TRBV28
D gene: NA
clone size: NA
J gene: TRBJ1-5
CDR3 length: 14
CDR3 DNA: TGTGCCACCAATTATGGGGCTGGAAATCAGCCCCAGCATTTT
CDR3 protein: CATNYGAGNQPQHF

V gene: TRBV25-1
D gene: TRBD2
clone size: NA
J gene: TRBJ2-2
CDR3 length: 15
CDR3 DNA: TGTGCCAGCAGTGATGCAGGCGGGGGCACCGGGGAGCTGTTTTTT
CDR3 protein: CASSDAGGGTGELFF

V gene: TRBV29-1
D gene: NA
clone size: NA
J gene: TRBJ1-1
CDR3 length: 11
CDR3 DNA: TGCAGCGTTGGGACACAGGGAAATGCTTTCTTT
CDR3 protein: CSVGTQGNAFF

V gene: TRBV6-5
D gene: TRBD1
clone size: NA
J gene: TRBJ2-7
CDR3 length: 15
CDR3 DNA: TGTGCCAGCAGTTACTCCGAGACAGGGCTCTACGAGCAGTACTTC
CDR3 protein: CASSYSETGLYEQYF

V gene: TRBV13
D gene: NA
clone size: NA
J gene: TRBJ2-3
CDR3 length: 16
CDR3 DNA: TGTGCCAGCAGCGTCCCCGGGACGGCTAGCACAGATACGCAGTATTTT
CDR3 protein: CASSVPGTASTDTQYF